These 7 T cell receptor beta chains originate from one sample sequenced in a study of shared clonotypes between healthy human individuals. It was CD45RO-negative cells, positively selected for CCR7, that made up naive CD8 cells, with terminally differentiated effector memory CD45RA+ cells excluded. Sequencing used immunoSEQ multiplex PCR; TCRdb keeps in-frame clones, though not all of them. Among 630,000 or so clones listed, more than 95% were seen once. Specimen: naive CD8+ T cells sorted from blood. The receptors come from a man younger than 40 in good health.

V gene TRBV28 combines with J gene TRBJ2-1, with TRBD1 matching 7 bases. V shed 7 bases, J shed 7 bases, and the junction held 19 bases outside the gene matches. Germline CDR1 reads MDHEN; CDR2 reads SYDVKM. This CDR3 has 17 residues. The CDR3 sequence is CASIKTGEYLHRNEQFF. In DNA, the CDR3 is TGTGCCAGCATCAAAACAGGGGAATATCTCCATAGGAATGAGCAGTTCTTC.

With respect to this clone: This specimen includes other DNA sequences encoding the same CDR3. V gene TRBV6-5 combines with J gene TRBJ2-5; D gene uncertain. CDR3 length equals 11 residues. CDR1 and CDR2 from the germline V gene are MNHEY and SVGAGI. The V gene lost 2 bases and the J gene lost 2 bases, with 0 bases spanning the gap. For the CDR3, the DNA is TGTGCCAGCAGTTACCAAGAGACCCAGTACTTC. It encodes CASSYQETQYF.

The CDR3 is CASSPGGQPYEQYF. The CDR3 region has the DNA TGTGCCAGCAGCCCCGGGGGGCAGCCCTACGAGCAGTACTTC. This rearrangement joins TRBV7-9 to TRBJ2-7, with a tentative D call TRBD2 (7 bases). In germline, CDR1 is SEHNR, CDR2 FQNEAQ (reference sequence). The CDR3 covers 14 residues. Trimming removed 5 bases from V and 2 bases from J, with 13 bases in between.

V usage is TRBV27 and J usage is TRBJ2-7; 7 nucleotides match TRBD2. The CDR3 spans 14 residues. Germline V gives CDR1 MNHEY, CDR2 SMNVEV (reference sequence). J was trimmed by 1 base and V by 6 bases; bases with no gene match: 6. The CDR3 DNA reads as TGTGCCAGCAGCGGGCTAGCGGATTCCTACGAGCAGTACTTC. Residues: CASSGLADSYEQYF.

The chain combines TRBV19 with TRBJ1-1; 9 bases are shared with TRBD1. The germline gives CDR1 LNHDA, CDR2 SQIVND (reference sequence). Germline trimming cut 5 bases from V and 4 bases from J; bases unmatched to any gene: 2. The CDR3 extends over 13 amino acids. The CDR3 DNA sequence: TGTGCCAGTAGTGGACAGGGGAGCACTGAAGCTTTCTTT. Translated, it gives CASSGQGSTEAFF. The full variable domain, completed using reference TRBV19 and TRBJ1-1, is DGGITQSPKYLFRKEGQNVTLSCEQNLNHDAMYWYRQDPGQGLRLIYYSQIVNDFQKGDIAEGYSVSREKKESFPLTVTSAQKNPTAFYLCASSGQGSTEAFFGQGTRLTVV.

The chain carries TRBV12-5 and TRBJ2-1; D is undetermined. V was trimmed by 7 bases and J by 6 bases, leaving 13 bases between them. The CDR3 extends over 13 amino acids. Germline lookup yields CDR1 LGHNT and CDR2 FRNRAP. The CDR3 sequence: CASALNQVNEQFF. CDR3 nucleotides: TGTGCTAGTGCTCTGAACCAGGTCAATGAGCAGTTCTTC.

V gene TRBV4-1 combines with J gene TRBJ2-3; possible D gene TRBD2, 6 bases. The V gene's germline CDR1 is MGHRA and CDR2 YSYEKL. The CDR3 contains 13 residues. V lost 4 bases, J lost 5 bases, and 10 bases lay in between. DNA for the CDR3: TGCGCCAGCAGCCCCTGGGACTTAGATACGCAGTATTTT. Protein sequence: CASSPWDLDTQYF.